This passage covers 26 T cell receptor beta chains from one sample sequenced in a study of shared clonotypes between healthy human individuals. TCRdb's table, derived via immunoSEQ multiplex PCR, lists solely in-frame clones and lacks some. Altogether approximately 1.9 million clones are present, around 93% being singletons, with the ten largest covering approximately 1.6%. CD8 cells regarded as naive lacked CD45RO, were positively chosen for CCR7, and omitted terminally differentiated effector memory CD45RA+ cells. Material for sequencing was naive CD8+ T cells from PBMCs. The source of these receptors is a man aged 18 to 29 in good health. Some clones in this sample may be carry-over from other donors' samples.

V usage is TRBV7-9 and J usage is TRBJ1-1, with a possible D match to TRBD1 (6 bases). The length of the CDR3 is 15 residues. Germline loops: CDR1 SEHNR, CDR2 FQNEAQ (reference sequence). Trimming pared 0 bases from V and 2 bases from J, leaving 10 bases between. CDR3 loop: CASSLAQGRNTEAFF. CDR3 bases: TGTGCCAGCAGCTTAGCGCAGGGGCGAAACACTGAAGCTTTCTTT.

This CDR3 is CASSSEWGGATEAFF. CDR3 bases: TGTGCCAGCAGCTCCGAATGGGGGGGTGCCACTGAAGCTTTCTTT. V usage is TRBV9 and J usage is TRBJ1-1; perhaps TRBD1 as D (5 bases). The V end lost 4 bases, the J end lost 4 bases, and 17 bases lay between the germline ends. The germline V gene encodes CDR1 SGDLS and CDR2 YYNGEE. CDR3 length: 15 residues.

The chain recombines TRBV7-3 with TRBJ2-3; 13 nucleotides align to TRBD2. The V gene's germline CDR1 is SGHTA and CDR2 FQGTGA. The CDR3 is made up of 15 amino acids. Trimming cost V 5 bases and J 5 bases; bases outside gene matches: 4. The CDR3 DNA reads TGTGCCAGCAGCGTACTAGCGGGAGGGAGAGATACGCAGTATTTT. As protein: CASSVLAGGRDTQYF. The variable domain in full, with the rest retrieved from reference TRBV7-3 and TRBJ2-3, is GAGVSQTPSNKVTEKGKYVELRCDPISGHTALYWYRQSLGQGPEFLIYFQGTGAADDSGLPNDRFFAVRPEGSVSTLKIQRTERGDSAVYLCASSVLAGGRDTQYFGPGTRLTVL.

V usage is TRBV9 and J usage is TRBJ2-1, with D perhaps matching TRBD1 or TRBD2 (6 bases each). The CDR3 contains 15 residues. V was trimmed by 1 base and J by 3 bases, leaving 11 bases between them. CDR1 is SGDLS and CDR2 is YYNGEE in the germline V gene. The chain's CDR3 is CASSVTGGLYNEQFF. The CDR3, as DNA: TGTGCCAGCAGCGTAACCGGGGGCCTCTACAATGAGCAGTTCTTC.

This rearrangement joins TRBV11-2 to TRBJ1-2; D uncertain. CDR3 length equals 15 residues. The germline V gene has CDR1 SGHAT and CDR2 FQNNGV. Between the trimmed V and J ends, which lost 1 base and 4 bases, there was a span of 13 bases. Here the CDR3 reads CASSLVPGNAYGYTF. As DNA, the CDR3 is TGTGCCAGCAGCTTAGTCCCGGGGAACGCCTATGGCTACACCTTC.

The CDR3 bases are TGTGCCAGCACGGCGAGGGAGCGGGTCGATGAGCAGTTCTTC. Translated, it gives CASTARERVDEQFF. This sequence joins TRBV7-9 and TRBJ2-1; D perhaps matches TRBD2 (6 bases). Trimming took 7 bases from V and 8 from J, leaving 18 bases between them. Germline CDR1 SEHNR, CDR2 FQNEAQ (reference sequence). The CDR3 loop spans 14 amino acids. Drawing the rest from reference TRBV7-9 and TRBJ2-1, the complete variable domain is DTGVSQNPRHKITKRGQNVTFRCDPISEHNRLYWYRQTLGQGPEFLTYFQNEAQLEKSRLLSDRFSAERPKGSFSTLEIQRTEQGDSAMYLCASTARERVDEQFFGPGTRLTVL.

The J gene is TRBJ2-5, the V gene TRBV7-9; 7 bases align to TRBD1. Trimming removed 5 bases from V and 2 bases from J; junction bases left unmatched: 8. Per germline, CDR1 SEHNR and CDR2 FQNEAQ (reference sequence). This CDR3 spans 15 amino acids. The CDR3 coding sequence is TGTGCCAGCAGCCCCCCCAACAGGGGACAAGAGACCCAGTACTTC. This codes for CASSPPNRGQETQYF. The full variable domain, in which reference TRBV7-9 and TRBJ2-5 provide the parts outside the CDR3, is DTGVSQNPRHKITKRGQNVTFRCDPISEHNRLYWYRQTLGQGPEFLTYFQNEAQLEKSRLLSDRFSAERPKGSFSTLEIQRTEQGDSAMYLCASSPPNRGQETQYFGPGTRLLVL.

The rearrangement links TRBV27 to TRBJ1-1; 10 bases fit TRBD1. The CDR3 runs to 15 residues. V dropped 6 bases and J dropped 1; count of bases not matched to a gene: 5. Per the germline V gene, CDR1 is MNHEY and CDR2 is SMNVEV (reference sequence). The CDR3 nucleotides are TGTGCCAGCAGGGGGGACAGGGGATCGAACACTGAAGCTTTCTTT. As protein: CASRGDRGSNTEAFF.

J is TRBJ2-7 and V is TRBV9; the match to TRBD2 covers 12 bases. CDR3 length: 15 residues. Germline-derived CDR1 and CDR2 are SGDLS and YYNGEE. The V segment lost 4 bases and the J segment 5 bases; nucleotides outside the gene matches: 7. The CDR3 coding sequence is TGTGCCAGCAGCTTAGGACTAGCGGGACCCGACGAGCAGTACTTC. Its protein is CASSLGLAGPDEQYF.

The chain combines TRBV19 with TRBJ2-7, with 8 bases aligning to TRBD2. The CDR3 runs 16 residues. After removal of 4 bases from V and 0 bases from J, the junction contained 8 bases not matched to a gene. Germline V gene data show CDR1 as LNHDA and CDR2 as SQIVND (reference sequence). The CDR3 DNA sequence: TGTGCCAGTAGTACAAAACTAGCGGCGAGCTCCTACGAGCAGTACTTC. Translated: CASSTKLAASSYEQYF.

In nucleotides, the CDR3 is TGTGCCAGCAGTGGGGAGTGGGGGCATGAAGCTTTCTTT. Protein product: CASSGEWGHEAFF. This chain links TRBV6-1 with TRBJ1-1; a weak D match, TRBD1 (6 bases). The V and J ends lost 4 bases and 7 bases respectively, with 13 bases between them. The CDR3 totals 13 residues. Germline V gene sequence: CDR1 MNHNS, CDR2 SASEGT.

This rearrangement joins TRBV29-1 to TRBJ1-2; 8 bases map to TRBD1. There are 15 residues in the CDR3. The germline CDR1 and CDR2 sequences are SQVTM and ANQGSEA. V lost 4 bases, J lost 4 bases, and 11 bases stayed unmatched. The DNA for the CDR3 is TGCAGCGTTGGGGGGTTGGGACAGGATTTCTATGGCTACACCTTC. Protein sequence: CSVGGLGQDFYGYTF.

The chain recombines TRBV9 with TRBJ2-7; D possibly corresponds to TRBD2 (5 bases). From germline, CDR1 is SGDLS and CDR2 YYNGEE. V lost 0 bases, J lost 2 bases, and 9 bases lay in between. The CDR3 sequence is 14 residues long. CDR3 loop: CASSVELVPYEQYF. The DNA of the CDR3 is TGTGCCAGCAGCGTAGAACTAGTTCCCTACGAGCAGTACTTC.

CDR3 sequence: CASSLSQTQYF. The CDR3 nucleotides are TGTGCCAGCAGCTTAAGCCAGACCCAGTACTTC. The rearrangement joins TRBV11-2 to TRBJ2-5; D is unresolved. CDR1 and CDR2 (germline): SGHAT, FQNNGV. The ends were cut back, 2 bases at V and 6 bases at J, with 4 bases in the middle. The CDR3 is 11 residues long.

The chain combines TRBV10-1 with TRBJ2-1, with a tentative D call TRBD2 (6 bases). Trimming left V 7 bases short and J 10 bases short, with 17 bases between. This CDR3 has 13 amino acids. Germline loops: CDR1 WNHNN, CDR2 SYGVQD (reference sequence). The CDR3 nucleotides are TGCGCCAGCAAGGTCGGAGGGAGCGTCGAGCAGTTCTTC. Amino acid sequence: CASKVGGSVEQFF.

This clone appeared once. The V call is TRBV14, the J call TRBJ2-5; D is perhaps TRBD2 (6 bases). The CDR3 sequence is 13 residues long. From germline, CDR1 is SGHDN and CDR2 FVKESK. Trimming left V 0 bases short and J 9 bases short, with 11 bases between. CDR3 in DNA: TGTGCCAGCAGCCAAGACACCTGGGAGGCCCAGTACTTC. It specifies CASSQDTWEAQYF. The full variable domain, with the rest looked up from reference TRBV14 and TRBJ2-5, is EAGVTQFPSHSVIEKGQTVTLRCDPISGHDNLYWYRRVMGKEIKFLLHFVKESKQDESGMPNNRFLAERTGGTYSTLKVQPAELEDSGVYFCASSQDTWEAQYFGPGTRLLVL.

The chain's CDR3 is CATSPPIGAENTEAFF. CDR3 DNA sequence: TGTGCCACCAGCCCTCCCATCGGAGCGGAGAACACTGAAGCTTTCTTT. The chain is built from TRBV15 and TRBJ1-1; D not resolved. The ends were cut back, 5 bases at V and 1 base at J, with 17 bases in the middle. CDR3 length equals 16 residues. CDR1 LNHNV and CDR2 YYDKDF come from the germline V gene (reference sequence).

The V call is TRBV27, the J call TRBJ2-1; 10 nucleotides agree with TRBD1. Looked up from germline, CDR1 is MNHEY and CDR2 is SMNVEV (reference sequence). The CDR3 has 15 amino acids. V lost 6 bases to trimming and J lost 4 bases; unmatched junction nucleotides: 6. The chain's CDR3 is CASSEGQGYYNEQFF. The CDR3 DNA reads TGTGCCAGCAGCGAGGGACAGGGGTATTACAATGAGCAGTTCTTC.

The gene calls are TRBV27 and TRBJ1-1; D may be TRBD1 (5 bases). The germline V gene encodes CDR1 MNHEY and CDR2 SMNVEV (reference sequence). The V gene lost 3 bases and the J gene lost 0 bases, with 17 bases spanning the gap. The CDR3 runs 17 residues. Here the CDR3 DNA reads TGTGCCAGCAGTTTGGTCGCTGTCCAGGGCCTGAACACTGAAGCTTTCTTT. Translation gives CASSLVAVQGLNTEAFF.

The chain employs TRBV14 and TRBJ2-6, with TRBD1 identical over 8 bases. Germline values: CDR1 SGHDN, CDR2 FVKESK. The length of the CDR3 is 19 residues. V trimming: 4 bases; J trimming: 0 bases; junction bases outside the gene matches: 11. The CDR3 region has the DNA TGTGCCAGCAGCCCTAAAGGACAGGGTAAAAGCTCTGGGGCCAACGTCCTGACTTTC. It yields the protein CASSPKGQGKSSGANVLTF.

A note on this clone: Germline is not matched at one junction end, which may reflect a read error. The J gene is TRBJ2-2, the V gene TRBV27; D possibly matches TRBD1 or TRBD2 (5 bases each). The CDR3 is made up of 16 amino acids. Germline-derived CDR1 and CDR2 are MNHEY and SMNVEV (reference sequence). The CDR3 DNA is TGTGCCAGCAGTTTACGGATCAGGGAGAACCCCGGGGAGCTGTTTTTT. It translates to CASSLRIRENPGELFF.

The chain joins TRBV28 to TRBJ2-1; 7 nucleotides match TRBD2. Per the germline V gene, CDR1 is MDHEN and CDR2 is SYDVKM. The CDR3 consists of 16 residues. V trimming: 2 bases; J trimming: 5 bases; junction bases outside the gene matches: 9. The CDR3 sequence: CASSLLRLAENNEQFF. In DNA form, the CDR3 reads TGTGCCAGCAGTTTACTCCGTCTAGCGGAGAACAATGAGCAGTTCTTC.

This rearrangement joins TRBV6-1 to TRBJ2-5; 7 nucleotides line up with TRBD1. Germline loops: CDR1 MNHNS, CDR2 SASEGT. The CDR3 loop spans 14 amino acids. V lost 5 bases and J lost 4; bases outside the gene matches: 7. The CDR3 spells CASSKTGVPETQYF. CDR3 nucleotides: TGTGCCAGCAGTAAAACAGGGGTCCCAGAGACCCAGTACTTC.

The V gene is TRBV9, the J gene TRBJ2-2; D is possibly TRBD2 (6 bases). CDR3 size: 15 residues. Germline CDR1 is SGDLS and CDR2 is YYNGEE. Trimming removed 2 bases from V and 7 bases from J, with 15 bases in between. The CDR3 is CASSVGGFLGGELFF. The CDR3 nucleotides are TGTGCCAGCAGCGTCGGGGGATTCTTGGGCGGGGAGCTGTTTTTT. The full variable domain, its missing parts supplied by reference TRBV9 and TRBJ2-2, is DSGVTQTPKHLITATGQRVTLRCSPRSGDLSVYWYQQSLDQGLQFLIQYYNGEERAKGNILERFSAQQFPDLHSELNLSSLELGDSALYFCASSVGGFLGGELFFGEGSRLTVL.

The chain carries TRBV7-9 and TRBJ2-1, with D possibly called TRBD1 or TRBD2 (5 bases each). The germline gives CDR1 SEHNR, CDR2 FQNEAQ (reference sequence). Trimming cost V 4 bases and J 10 bases, with 17 bases left between them. This CDR3 region has 14 residues. CDR3 protein: CASSWDASKGEQFF. Written as DNA, the CDR3 is TGTGCCAGCAGCTGGGACGCCTCCAAGGGGGAGCAGTTCTTC. The variable domain in full, completed from reference TRBV7-9 and TRBJ2-1, reads DTGVSQNPRHKITKRGQNVTFRCDPISEHNRLYWYRQTLGQGPEFLTYFQNEAQLEKSRLLSDRFSAERPKGSFSTLEIQRTEQGDSAMYLCASSWDASKGEQFFGPGTRLTVL.

The chain couples TRBV9 to TRBJ1-6; a possible D gene is TRBD1 (5 bases). Germline-derived CDR1 and CDR2 are SGDLS and YYNGEE. Trimming pared 4 bases from V and 5 bases from J, leaving 10 bases between. This CDR3 is built from 14 residues. CDR3 sequence (DNA): TGTGCCAGCAGCCGGGGGTCAGATAATTCACCCCTCCACTTT. Translation gives CASSRGSDNSPLHF.